The 24 T cell receptor beta chains given below trace back to one sample, sequenced in a study of PD-1 blockade in classical Hodgkin lymphoma. Libraries were prepared by immunoSEQ multiplex PCR; TCRdb keeps only in-frame clonotypes and omits some of them. The repertoire holds 30,000 or so clones, with approximately 83% as singletons. Each patient relapsed following autologous stem cell transplantation, and prior brentuximab vedotin exposure differed. Magnetic negative selection purified CD4+ T cells from thawed PBMCs. The specimen comprised CD4+ T cells from blood, sampled at baseline. All receptors come from a human donor with classical Hodgkin lymphoma.

The chain employs TRBV11-2 and TRBJ1-1; 8 nucleotides line up with TRBD1. Unmatched junction bases numbered 4, after V lost 4 bases and J lost 0 bases. The length of the CDR3 is 15 residues. Germline CDR1 is SGHAT and CDR2 is FQNNGV. The CDR3 reads CASSSGQVMNTEAFF. CDR3 DNA sequence: TGTGCCAGCAGCTCGGGACAGGTCATGAACACTGAAGCTTTCTTT.

This clone appeared a single time. This sequence joins TRBV12-1 and TRBJ2-5; the table gives TRBD2 as D, unverified against the DNA. TRBV12-1 is a recognized pseudogene. The CDR3 sequence is 14 residues long. CDR3 nucleotides: TGTGCCAGCAACCTGATCTGGGGAGTGGAGACCCAGTACTTC. This encodes CASNLIWGVETQYF.

The rearrangement joins TRBV27 to TRBJ1-4; D is unclear. CDR1 and CDR2 (germline): MNHEY, SMNVEV (reference sequence). The CDR3 runs to 15 residues. V lost 6 bases and J lost 0, with 11 bases in between. Written as DNA, the CDR3 is TGTGCCAGCAGGCATGGGAGTCCAACTAATGAAAAACTGTTTTTT. Translation gives CASRHGSPTNEKLFF.

The chain is built from TRBV7-6 and TRBJ2-1, with a possible D match to TRBD2 (5 bases). Trimming left V 5 bases short and J 10 bases short, with 18 bases between. Germline CDR1 SGHVS, CDR2 FNYEAQ. The length of the CDR3 is 14 residues. The CDR3 region is CASSPSSPGREQFF. The CDR3, as DNA: TGTGCCAGCAGCCCCTCGTCTCCGGGGAGAGAGCAGTTCTTC.

The chain is built from TRBV2 and TRBJ1-4; 9 nucleotides align to TRBD1. CDR3 length equals 15 residues. J gave up 0 bases and V 8 bases, and 4 bases lay outside the gene matches. In germline, CDR1 is SNHLY, CDR2 FYNNEI. The CDR3 spells CASVGQGATNEKLFF. CDR3 in DNA: TGTGCCAGCGTGGGACAGGGTGCAACTAATGAAAAACTGTTTTTT.

The gene calls are TRBV6-1 and TRBJ1-2, with 7 bases that match TRBD1. Germline V gene sequence: CDR1 MNHNS, CDR2 SASEGT. This CDR3 spans 14 amino acids. With 6 bases clipped from V and 7 bases from J, the junction kept 11 bases outside the gene matches. Written as DNA, the CDR3 is TGTGCCAGCAGGTTGGGACAGCATGGTATTGGCTACACCTTC. Translating gives CASRLGQHGIGYTF.

This chain connects TRBV18 to TRBJ2-7, with TRBD2 matching 9 bases. The CDR3 length is 15 residues. J lost 7 bases, V lost 1 base, and 8 bases had no gene match. Germline V gene lookup returns CDR1 KGHSH and CDR2 LQKENI. The CDR3 region is CASSPQASGTGEQYF. CDR3 bases: TGTGCCAGCTCACCACAGGCTAGCGGGACGGGGGAGCAGTACTTC.

The genes are TRBV15 and TRBJ2-7; no reliable D call. This CDR3 comprises 15 residues. CDR1 and CDR2 from the germline V gene are LNHNV and YYDKDF (reference sequence). V lost 3 bases to trimming and J lost 3 bases, with 15 bases between them. The chain's CDR3 is CATSSDIGVGYEQYF. CDR3 DNA sequence: TGTGCCACCAGCAGCGACATAGGAGTTGGCTACGAGCAGTACTTC.

The V gene is TRBV5-1, the J gene TRBJ2-7; 9 bases match TRBD1. The length of the CDR3 is 14 residues. CDR1 SGHRS and CDR2 YFSETQ come from the germline V gene. Trimming took 2 bases from V and 6 from J; bases not matched to a gene: 6. CDR3 region: CASSFPGQGSEQYF. In nucleotides, the CDR3 is TGCGCCAGCAGCTTCCCGGGACAGGGTTCCGAGCAGTACTTC.

This rearrangement joins TRBV19 to TRBJ2-1; TRBD2 matches 11 bases. The CDR3 length is 16 residues. Unmatched junction bases numbered 3, after V lost 4 bases and J lost 1 base. Germline CDR1 LNHDA, CDR2 SQIVND (reference sequence). The CDR3 reads CASSNLAGGSYNEQFF. In nucleotides, the CDR3 is TGTGCCAGTAGTAACCTAGCGGGAGGATCCTACAATGAGCAGTTCTTC.

The chain links TRBV7-9 to TRBJ1-1; the D gene is possibly TRBD1 (6 bases). Per the germline V gene, CDR1 is SEHNR and CDR2 is FQNEAQ (reference sequence). V was trimmed by 5 bases and J by 1 base, leaving 14 bases between them. The CDR3 runs 15 residues. The CDR3 bases are TGTGCCAGCAGCGCCTCCGGGACACAGAACACTGAAGCTTTCTTT. Translating gives CASSASGTQNTEAFF.

The V and J genes are TRBV7-6 and TRBJ1-2; 7 positions match TRBD1. This CDR3 spans 15 amino acids. The V gene end was trimmed by 2 bases and the J gene end by 6 bases; junction bases not matched to a gene: 9. Germline V gene lookup returns CDR1 SGHVS and CDR2 FNYEAQ. CDR3 amino acids: CASSLIKGAPDGYTF. CDR3 sequence (DNA): TGTGCCAGCAGCTTAATTAAGGGGGCGCCGGATGGCTACACCTTC.

The chain couples TRBV11-2 to TRBJ2-1; D may be TRBD2 (5 bases). Trimming removed 5 bases at V and 13 bases at J, with 12 bases between. The CDR3 consists of 11 residues. Germline lookup yields CDR1 SGHAT and CDR2 FQNNGV. CDR3 sequence (DNA): TGTGCCAGCAGCCGAAGAGGGTATCAGTTCTTC. Translated: CASSRRGYQFF.

This chain uses TRBV7-9 with TRBJ1-1, with D possibly matching TRBD1 (6 bases). Germline CDR1 reads SEHNR; CDR2 reads FQNEAQ (reference sequence). CDR3 length equals 12 residues. The CDR3 DNA follows: TGTGCTGGGGGCAGGGGCTACGGTGAAGCTTTCTTT. Amino acid sequence: CAGGRGYGEAFF.

The J gene is TRBJ1-4, the V gene TRBV2, with 8 bases aligning to TRBD1. From germline, CDR1 is SNHLY and CDR2 FYNNEI. The CDR3 consists of 16 residues. The V and J ends lost 6 bases and 3 bases, in that order; junction bases with no gene match: 9. CDR3: CASSAGQGRPNEKLFF. The DNA of the CDR3 is TGTGCCAGCAGCGCTGGACAGGGTAGACCTAATGAAAAACTGTTTTTT.

The rearrangement links TRBV28 to TRBJ2-2; no reliable D call. The CDR3 runs 13 residues. CDR1 and CDR2 from the germline V gene are MDHEN and SYDVKM. V lost 5 bases and J 0 bases, leaving 4 bases between the germline ends. The CDR3 bases are TGTGCCAGCAGTGGGCCGAACACCGGGGAGCTGTTTTTT. Its protein is CASSGPNTGELFF. Based on the CDR3 plus reference TRBV28 and TRBJ2-2, the full variable domain is DVKVTQSSRYLVKRTGEKVFLECVQDMDHENMFWYRQDPGLGLRLIYFSYDVKMKEKGDIPEGYSVSREKKERFSLILESASTNQTSMYLCASSGPNTGELFFGEGSRLTVL.

V and J are TRBV6-4 and TRBJ2-3, with 8 positions matching TRBD1. CDR1 is MRHNA, CDR2 SNTAGT, per germline. The J segment lost 2 bases and the V segment lost 7 bases, leaving 8 bases of the junction unmatched. This CDR3 region has 15 residues. This CDR3 is CASIYRGDLTDTQYF. In nucleotides, the CDR3 is TGTGCCAGCATCTACAGGGGGGATCTCACAGATACGCAGTATTTT.

V and J are TRBV4-1 and TRBJ1-5; D unresolved. Germline CDR1 and CDR2: MGHRA and YSYEKL. The CDR3 totals 15 residues. V lost 0 bases and J 4 bases, leaving 10 bases between the germline ends. The CDR3 nucleotides read TGCGCCAGCAGCCAAGATCCCAGGTATAATCAGCCCCAGCATTTT. Translated, it gives CASSQDPRYNQPQHF.

This clone was found once. The CDR3 DNA follows: TGCGCCAGCAGTGGGGGACAGGCGAGAAGTGAGCAGTACTTC. Its protein product is CASSGGQARSEQYF. The V call is TRBV10-2, the J call TRBJ2-7; 8 bases align to TRBD1. The CDR3 covers 14 residues. J was trimmed by 7 bases and V by 4 bases; bases with no gene match: 9. Germline assignment: CDR1 WSHSY and CDR2 SAAADI.

The CDR3 DNA sequence: TGTGCCAGCAGTGCCCGGGACACCGCTTCCTACGAGCAGTACTTC. This codes for CASSARDTASYEQYF. V is TRBV6-5 and J is TRBJ2-7; perhaps TRBD1 as D (6 bases). Germline V gene data show CDR1 as MNHEY and CDR2 as SVGAGI. The CDR3 contains 15 residues. Trimming took 5 bases from V and 1 from J, leaving 15 bases between them.

This clone was found once. The J gene is TRBJ1-5, the V gene TRBV6-6; a weak D match, TRBD1 (5 bases). The CDR3 extends over 15 amino acids. V lost 2 bases and J lost 0, with 8 bases in between. Germline CDR1 MNHNY, CDR2 SVGAGI (reference sequence). The CDR3 reads CASSYTTDSNQPQHF. DNA of the CDR3: TGTGCCAGCAGTTACACGACAGATAGCAATCAGCCCCAGCATTTT.

With regard to this clone: This same CDR3 is encoded by further DNA sequences in the sample. V gene TRBV29-1 combines with J gene TRBJ1-2; D call uncertain. This CDR3 is 10 amino acids long. The germline gives CDR1 SQVTM, CDR2 ANQGSEA. Trimming took 3 bases from V and 4 from J, leaving 3 bases between them. Written as DNA, the CDR3 is TGCAGCGTTGACAGCTATGGCTACACCTTC. Translated, it gives CSVDSYGYTF.

The chain is built from TRBV2 and TRBJ1-2, with TRBD1 matching 7 bases. The junction had 3 bases not matched to a gene; V was cut back by 7 bases and J by 1 base. The CDR3 spans 13 residues. Germline CDR1 reads SNHLY; CDR2 reads FYNNEI. The CDR3 DNA follows: TGTGCCAGCACCCGACAGGGTAACTATGGCTACACCTTC. Translated: CASTRQGNYGYTF.

This rearrangement joins TRBV4-2 to TRBJ2-6; tentative D call: TRBD1 (6 bases). This CDR3 comprises 17 residues. V dropped 1 base and J dropped 0 bases, with 10 bases sitting between them. Germline loops: CDR1 LGHNA, CDR2 YNFKEQ. The CDR3 DNA is TGTGCCAGCAGCCAAGGACAGGTCTCCTCTGGGGCCAACGTCCTGACTTTC. This sequence encodes CASSQGQVSSGANVLTF.